This TCR beta chain was identified during a study of graft-versus-host responses after intestinal transplantation. Study background: Tacrolimus plus steroids were given to all recipients for roughly three years, preceded by anti-thymocyte globulin induction. Study conclusions and caveats: With peak circulating GvH clone levels came an association with early post-transplant HvG declines. Marrow from the recipient contained GvH clones, some of which had appeared first in ileum or blood.

Germline assignment: CDR1 DFQATT and CDR2 SNEGSKA (reference sequence). CDR3 length: 11 residues. The trim removed 5 bases at V and 11 bases at J, leaving 7 bases unmatched. TCRdb's copy holds only in-frame clones and misses some; the assay was immunoSEQ multiplex PCR. The sample lists roughly 2,100 clones, approximately 83% occurring once. Details on this clone: Its specificity is unknown.

To release intraepithelial and lamina propria lymphocytes, the graft tissue was processed. The material was ileum tissue, obtained approximately eight weeks after intestinal transplant. This chain connects TRBV20-1 to TRBJ2-7, with 9 bases that match TRBD2. This clonotype was sampled from a human patient who received an intestinal transplant, so some T cells may come from the graft donor. CDR3: CSAPSGVWEYF. The CDR3 DNA sequence: TGCAGTGCTCCTAGCGGGGTTTGGGAGTACTTC.